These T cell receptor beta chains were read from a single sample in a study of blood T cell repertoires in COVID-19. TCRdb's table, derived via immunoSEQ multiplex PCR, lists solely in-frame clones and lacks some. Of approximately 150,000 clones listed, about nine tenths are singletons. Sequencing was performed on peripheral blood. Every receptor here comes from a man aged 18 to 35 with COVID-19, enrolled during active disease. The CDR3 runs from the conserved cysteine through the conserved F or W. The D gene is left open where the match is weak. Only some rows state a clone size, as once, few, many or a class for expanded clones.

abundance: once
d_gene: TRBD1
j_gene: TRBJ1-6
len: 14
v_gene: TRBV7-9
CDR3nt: TGTGCCAGCAGCCCCGACAGGGAAAATTCACCCCTCCACTTT
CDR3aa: CASSPDRENSPLHF

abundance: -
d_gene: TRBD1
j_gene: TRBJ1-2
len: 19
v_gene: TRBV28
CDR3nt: TGTGCCAGCAGTCCCCCCCAAGGACAGGTGTTAACAAAAACCTATGGCTACACCTTC
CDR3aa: CASSPPQGQVLTKTYGYTF

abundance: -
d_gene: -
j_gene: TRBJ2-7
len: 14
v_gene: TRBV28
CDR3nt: TGTGCCAGCAGACCACGGGACACGATTTACGAGCAGTACTTC
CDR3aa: CASRPRDTIYEQYF

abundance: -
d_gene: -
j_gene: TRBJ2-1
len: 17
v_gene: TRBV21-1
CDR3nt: TGTGCCAGCAGCAAAGGGGGGACTAGCGGAGACTACAATGAGCAGTTCTTC
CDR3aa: CASSKGGTSGDYNEQFF

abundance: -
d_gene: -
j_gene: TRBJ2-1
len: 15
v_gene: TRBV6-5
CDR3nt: TGTGCCAGCAGTTACTGGTCGGGAACTTCGAATGAGCAGTTCTTC
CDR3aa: CASSYWSGTSNEQFF

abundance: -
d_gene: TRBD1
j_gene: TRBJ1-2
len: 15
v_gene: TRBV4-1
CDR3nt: TGCGCCAGCAGCCAAGAACAGGGGGCGGCGGGTGGCTACACCTTC
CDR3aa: CASSQEQGAAGGYTF

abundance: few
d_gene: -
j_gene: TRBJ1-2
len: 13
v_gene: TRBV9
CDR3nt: TGTGCCAGCAGCACGAGCGGGGGAGTTGGCTACACCTTC
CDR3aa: CASSTSGGVGYTF

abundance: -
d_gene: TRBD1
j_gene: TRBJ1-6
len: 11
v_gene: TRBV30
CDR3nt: TGTGCCTGGCTTAACAGGGGACAACTCCACTTT
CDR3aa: CAWLNRGQLHF

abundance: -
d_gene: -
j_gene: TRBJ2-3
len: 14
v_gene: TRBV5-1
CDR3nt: TGCGCCAGCTATCCAGGACAGACCACAGATACGCAGTATTTT
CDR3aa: CASYPGQTTDTQYF

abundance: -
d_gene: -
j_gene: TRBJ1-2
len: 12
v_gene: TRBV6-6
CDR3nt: TGTGCCAGCAGGCAGGGTAACTATGGCTACACCTTC
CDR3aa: CASRQGNYGYTF

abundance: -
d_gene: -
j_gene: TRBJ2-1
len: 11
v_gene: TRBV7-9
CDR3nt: TGTGCCAGCACCTCCCGCAATGAGCAGTTCTTC
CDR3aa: CASTSRNEQFF

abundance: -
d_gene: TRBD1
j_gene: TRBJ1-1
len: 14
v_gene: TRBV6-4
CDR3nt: TGTGCCAGCAGTGAAAGGCAGGGGGATAGTGAAGCTTTCTTT
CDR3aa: CASSERQGDSEAFF

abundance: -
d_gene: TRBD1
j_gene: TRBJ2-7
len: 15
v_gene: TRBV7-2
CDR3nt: TGTGCCAGCAGCGTACAGGGGCCGAGCTCCTACGAGCAGTACTTC
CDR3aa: CASSVQGPSSYEQYF

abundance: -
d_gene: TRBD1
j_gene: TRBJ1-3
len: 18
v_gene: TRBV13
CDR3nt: TGTGCCAGCAGCCGGGGGCGGGACAGGGGGCTTGCTGGAAACACCATATATTTT
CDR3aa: CASSRGRDRGLAGNTIYF

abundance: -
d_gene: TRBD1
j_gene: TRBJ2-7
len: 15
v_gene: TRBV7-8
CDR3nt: TGTGCCAGCAGCGCAACCGGGACAGCTACCTACGAGCAGTACTTC
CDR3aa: CASSATGTATYEQYF

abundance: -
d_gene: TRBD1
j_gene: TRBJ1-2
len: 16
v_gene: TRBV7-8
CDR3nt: TGTGCCAGCAGCGGTACCGGAGACAGGGGAATTTATGGCTACACCTTC
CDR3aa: CASSGTGDRGIYGYTF

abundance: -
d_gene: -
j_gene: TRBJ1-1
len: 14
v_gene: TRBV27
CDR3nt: TGTGCCAGCTACCGGGGGGGGGTGAACACTGAAGCTTTCTTT
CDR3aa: CASYRGGVNTEAFF

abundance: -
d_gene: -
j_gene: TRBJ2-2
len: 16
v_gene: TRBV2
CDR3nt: TGTGCCAGCAGTGTAGCCCGGACTAACCCCACCGGGGAGCTGTTTTTT
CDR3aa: CASSVARTNPTGELFF

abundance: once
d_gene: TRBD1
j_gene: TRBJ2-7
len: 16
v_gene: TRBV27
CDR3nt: TGTGCCAGCAGGTATCCCTCGACAGGGTCCTCCTACGAGCAGTACTTC
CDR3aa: CASRYPSTGSSYEQYF

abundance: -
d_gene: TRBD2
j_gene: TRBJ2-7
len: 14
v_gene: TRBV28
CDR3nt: TGTGCCAGCAGCGAACCGGGGGGAGGCTACGAGCAGTACTTC
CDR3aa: CASSEPGGGYEQYF

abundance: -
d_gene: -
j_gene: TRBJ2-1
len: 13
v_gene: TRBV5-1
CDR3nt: TGCGCCAGCAGCTTGGCCCCCGGGAATGAGCAGTTCTTC
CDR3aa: CASSLAPGNEQFF

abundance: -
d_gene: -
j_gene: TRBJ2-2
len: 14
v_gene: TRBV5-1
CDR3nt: TGCGCCAGCAGCGGCGGACAGTCCACCGGGGAGCTGTTTTTT
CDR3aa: CASSGGQSTGELFF

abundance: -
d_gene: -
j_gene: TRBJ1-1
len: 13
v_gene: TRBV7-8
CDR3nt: TGTGCCAGCAGCTTAAACGGGAACACTGGAGCTTTCTTT
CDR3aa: CASSLNGNTGAFF

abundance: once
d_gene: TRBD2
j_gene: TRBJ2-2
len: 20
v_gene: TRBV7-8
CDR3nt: TGTGCCAGCAGCTTAGTTAGATGGGGACTATGGCGGGAGGGCGCCGGGGAGCTGTTTTTT
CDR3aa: CASSLVRWGLWREGAGELFF

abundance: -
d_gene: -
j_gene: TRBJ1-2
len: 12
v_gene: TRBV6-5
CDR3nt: TGTGCCAGCTCGTACGGTGACTATGGCTACACCTTC
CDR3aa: CASSYGDYGYTF

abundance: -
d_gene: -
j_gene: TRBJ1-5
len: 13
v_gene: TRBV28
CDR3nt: TGTGCCAGCACCTCAGGGTCGGCTCAGCCCCAGCATTTT
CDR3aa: CASTSGSAQPQHF

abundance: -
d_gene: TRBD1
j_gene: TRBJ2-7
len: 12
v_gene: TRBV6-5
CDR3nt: TGTGCCAGCAGTCAACAGGGGTACGAGCAGTACTTC
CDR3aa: CASSQQGYEQYF

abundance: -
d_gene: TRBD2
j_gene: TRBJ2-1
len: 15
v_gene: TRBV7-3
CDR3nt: TGTGCCAGCAGCCCCGGGGGGGGCGCCTACAATGAGCAGTTCTTC
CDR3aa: CASSPGGGAYNEQFF

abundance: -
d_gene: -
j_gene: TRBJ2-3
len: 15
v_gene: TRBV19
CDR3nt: TGTGCCAGTAGTATAGCGGCGGCACTGGCAGATACGCAGTATTTT
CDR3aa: CASSIAAALADTQYF

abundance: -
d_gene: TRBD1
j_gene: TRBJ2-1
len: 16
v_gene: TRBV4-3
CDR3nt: TGCGCCAGCAGCCATGACGGGACAGGGGGATACAATGAGCAGTTCTTC
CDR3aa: CASSHDGTGGYNEQFF

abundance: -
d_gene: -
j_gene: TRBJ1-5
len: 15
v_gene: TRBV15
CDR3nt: TGTGCCACCAGCATCACAGGGCCCGTCAATCAGCCCCAGCATTTT
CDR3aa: CATSITGPVNQPQHF

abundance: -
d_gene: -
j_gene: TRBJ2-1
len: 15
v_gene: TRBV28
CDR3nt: TGTGCCAGCAGTTTTCCTAGTCACTCCCCGAGTGAGCAGTTCTTC
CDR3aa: CASSFPSHSPSEQFF

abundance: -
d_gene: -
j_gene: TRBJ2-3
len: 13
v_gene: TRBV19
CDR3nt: TGTGCCAGCAGTATCGGGAGCACAGATACGCAGTATTTT
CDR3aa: CASSIGSTDTQYF

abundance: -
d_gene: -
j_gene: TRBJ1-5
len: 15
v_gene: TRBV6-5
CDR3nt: TGTGCCAGCAGTTACGGAGGCCAGGCGAGTCAGCCCCAGCATTTT
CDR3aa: CASSYGGQASQPQHF

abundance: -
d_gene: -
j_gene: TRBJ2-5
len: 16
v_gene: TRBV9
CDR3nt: TGTGCCAGCAGCCCCATGAGGGAATACCACCAAGAGACCCAGTACTTC
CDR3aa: CASSPMREYHQETQYF

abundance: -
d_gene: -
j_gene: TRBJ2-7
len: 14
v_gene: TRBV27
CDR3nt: TGTGCCAGCAGTCGTATTCGTGGAGGCTACGAGCAGTACTTC
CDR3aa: CASSRIRGGYEQYF

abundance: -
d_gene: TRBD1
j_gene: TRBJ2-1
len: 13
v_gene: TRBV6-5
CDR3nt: TGTGCCAGCAGCGGGACAGCTTACAATGAGCAGTTCTTC
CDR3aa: CASSGTAYNEQFF

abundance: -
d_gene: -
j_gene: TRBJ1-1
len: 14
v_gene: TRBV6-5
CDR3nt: TGTGCCAGCAGTTACTCGGCAGGCCGCACTGAAGCTTTCTTT
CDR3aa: CASSYSAGRTEAFF

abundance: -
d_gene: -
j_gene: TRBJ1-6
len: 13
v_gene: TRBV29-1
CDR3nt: TGCAGCGTCCAGGACGGGACAAATTCACCCCTCCACTTT
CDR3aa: CSVQDGTNSPLHF

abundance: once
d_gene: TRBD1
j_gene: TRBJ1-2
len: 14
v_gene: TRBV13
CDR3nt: TGTGCCAGCAGCACGGTGGGACAGGGCCATGGCTACACCTTC
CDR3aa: CASSTVGQGHGYTF

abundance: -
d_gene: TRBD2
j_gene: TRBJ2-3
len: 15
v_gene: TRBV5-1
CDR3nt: TGCGCCAGCAGCAGGAGCGGGGCTAGCACAGATACGCAGTATTTT
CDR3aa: CASSRSGASTDTQYF

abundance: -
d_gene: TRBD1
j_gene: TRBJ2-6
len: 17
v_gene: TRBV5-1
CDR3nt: TGCGCCAGCAGCTTGGCCGGACAGGGTGCTGGGGCCAACGTCCTGACTTTC
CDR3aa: CASSLAGQGAGANVLTF

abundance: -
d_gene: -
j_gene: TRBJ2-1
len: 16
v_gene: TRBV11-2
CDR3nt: TGTGCCAGCAGCTTAGATCCGGACAGCCGGACGGATGAGCAGTTCTTC
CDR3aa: CASSLDPDSRTDEQFF

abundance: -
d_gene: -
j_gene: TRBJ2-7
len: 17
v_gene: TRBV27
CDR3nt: TGTGCCAGCAGTTTCGGAGGGGCGGGTGTGGTTGACTACGAGCAGTACTTC
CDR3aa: CASSFGGAGVVDYEQYF

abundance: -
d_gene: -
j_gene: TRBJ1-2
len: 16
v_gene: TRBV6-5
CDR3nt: TGTGCCAGCAGTTACAACGGGGGTACGGGGGACTATGGCTACACCTTC
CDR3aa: CASSYNGGTGDYGYTF

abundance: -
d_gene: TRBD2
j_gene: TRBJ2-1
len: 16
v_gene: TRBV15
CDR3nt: TGTGCCACCAGCAGATTCCGACTAGCGGTCTACAATGAGCAGTTCTTC
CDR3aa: CATSRFRLAVYNEQFF

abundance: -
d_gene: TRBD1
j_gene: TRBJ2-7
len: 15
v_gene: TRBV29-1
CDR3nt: TGCAGCGTTGCGCCAATGGACAGGGGCTCCTACGAGCAGTACTTC
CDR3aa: CSVAPMDRGSYEQYF

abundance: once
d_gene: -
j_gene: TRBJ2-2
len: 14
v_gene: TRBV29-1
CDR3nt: TGCAGCGTTGATGACAGAGGTTACACCGGGGAGCTGTTTTTT
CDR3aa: CSVDDRGYTGELFF

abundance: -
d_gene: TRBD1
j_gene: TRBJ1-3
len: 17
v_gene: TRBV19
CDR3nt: TGTGCCAGTAGTCCTGGGACAGGTGACTCCTCTGGAAACACCATATATTTT
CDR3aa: CASSPGTGDSSGNTIYF

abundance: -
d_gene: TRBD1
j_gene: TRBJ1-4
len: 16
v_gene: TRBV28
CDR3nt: TGTGCCAGCAGTTTTACGTACAGGGGGCGCTTTGAAAAACTGCTTTTT
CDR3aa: CASSFTYRGRFEKLLF

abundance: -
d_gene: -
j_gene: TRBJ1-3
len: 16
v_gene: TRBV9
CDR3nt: TGTGCCAGCAGCGTAGCGGTACAGGCATCTGGAAACACCATATATTTT
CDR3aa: CASSVAVQASGNTIYF

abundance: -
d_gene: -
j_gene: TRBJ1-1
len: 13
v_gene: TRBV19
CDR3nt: TGTGCCAGTAGTGCCGGGGGTCGCACTGAAGCTTTCTTT
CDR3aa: CASSAGGRTEAFF

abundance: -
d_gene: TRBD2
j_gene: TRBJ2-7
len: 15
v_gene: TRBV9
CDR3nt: TGTGCCAGCAGCCCTCGACTAGCTGGGCTCTACGAGCAGTACTTC
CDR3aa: CASSPRLAGLYEQYF

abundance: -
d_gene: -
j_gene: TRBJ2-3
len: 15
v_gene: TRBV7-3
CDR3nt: TGTGCCAGCAGCTCCCCCACCCTAGGGGCAGATACGCAGTATTTT
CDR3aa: CASSSPTLGADTQYF

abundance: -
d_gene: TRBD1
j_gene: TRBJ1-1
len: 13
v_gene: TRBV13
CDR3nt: TGTGCCAGCAGCCCAAGGGGACAGGCGGAAGCTTTCTTT
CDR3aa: CASSPRGQAEAFF

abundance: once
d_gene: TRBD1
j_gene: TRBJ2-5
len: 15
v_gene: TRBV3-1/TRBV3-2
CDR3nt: TGTGCCAGCAGCCCAAGGGACAGGCCCCAAGAGACCCAGTACTTC
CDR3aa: CASSPRDRPQETQYF

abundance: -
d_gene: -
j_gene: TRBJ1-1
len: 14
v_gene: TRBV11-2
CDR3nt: TGTGCCAGCAGCTTAGGGGGCATGAACACTGAAGCTTTCTTT
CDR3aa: CASSLGGMNTEAFF

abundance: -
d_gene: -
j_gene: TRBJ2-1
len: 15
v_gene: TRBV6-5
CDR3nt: TGTGCCAGCAGCCCCTCTATCGGGGGATTGAATGAGCAGTTCTTC
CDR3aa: CASSPSIGGLNEQFF

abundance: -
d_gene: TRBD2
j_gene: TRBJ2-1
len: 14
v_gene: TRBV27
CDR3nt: TGTGCCAGCAGTTATCTAGCGGGAGGTTATGAGCAGTTCTTC
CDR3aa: CASSYLAGGYEQFF

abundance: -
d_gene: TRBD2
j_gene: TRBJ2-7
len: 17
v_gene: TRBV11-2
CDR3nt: TGTGCCAGCAGCTTAGGGTGGACTAGCGGGAGTCGGTACGAGCAGTACTTC
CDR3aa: CASSLGWTSGSRYEQYF